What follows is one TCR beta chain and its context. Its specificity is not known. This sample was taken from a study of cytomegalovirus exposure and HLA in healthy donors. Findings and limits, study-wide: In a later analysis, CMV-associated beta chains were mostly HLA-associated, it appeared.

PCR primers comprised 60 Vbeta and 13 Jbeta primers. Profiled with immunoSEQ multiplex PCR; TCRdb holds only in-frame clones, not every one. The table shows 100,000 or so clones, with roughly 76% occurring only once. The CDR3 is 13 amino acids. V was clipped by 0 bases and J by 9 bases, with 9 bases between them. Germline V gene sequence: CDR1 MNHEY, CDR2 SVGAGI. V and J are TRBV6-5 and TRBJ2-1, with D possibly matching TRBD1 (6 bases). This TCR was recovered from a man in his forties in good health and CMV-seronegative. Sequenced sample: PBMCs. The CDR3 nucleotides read TGTGCCAGCAGTTACTCGAGGGGGACTGAGCAGTTCTTC. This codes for CASSYSRGTEQFF.